The present entry profiles one T cell receptor beta chain with its context. Only in-frame clones appear in the TCRdb table, and some are missing; sequencing was by immunoSEQ multiplex PCR. Here the sample spans 60,000 to 80,000 clones, around four fifths being singletons. These data originate in a study of OX40 agonist ivuxolimab in advanced cancers. The V and J ends lost 6 bases and 8 bases respectively, with 14 bases between them. The CDR3 loop spans 13 amino acids. Germline CDR1 KGHSY, CDR2 FQNENV. The specimen was CD4+ or CD8+ T cells sorted from blood, collected in a trial of the OX40 agonist ivuxolimab. V gene TRBV16 combines with J gene TRBJ2-4; D uncertain. The clonotype comes from an adult with an advanced solid tumor such as melanoma, head and neck, liver or kidney cancer. CDR3 residues: CASSHQLRDIQYF. The CDR3 region has the DNA TGTGCCAGCAGTCATCAACTAAGGGACATTCAGTACTTC.